A single sample is the source of the 24 T cell receptor beta chains below, sequenced in a study of T cell responses to AZD1222 COVID-19 vaccine. Clones were read by immunoSEQ multiplex PCR, and TCRdb kept only the in-frame ones, dropping some. The sample carries over 150,000 clones, about 88% recorded once. The source material was peripheral blood, sampled on day 0 of AZD1222 vaccination. These receptors were taken from an adult in good health.

The genes are TRBV13 and TRBJ2-7, with D possibly TRBD1 on 6 matching bases. Trimming shortened V by 5 bases and J by 0 bases, and 14 bases separated the two germline ends. The CDR3 contains 15 residues. CDR1 and CDR2 from the germline V gene are PRHDT and FYEKMQ (reference sequence). The DNA of the CDR3 is TGTGCCAGCAGCAAGGGGCAGGGGAGCTCCTACGAGCAGTACTTC. Encoded protein: CASSKGQGSSYEQYF.

CDR3 amino acids: CASSKVANQYSNQPQHF. The CDR3 bases are TGTGCCAGCAGCAAAGTTGCCAACCAATATAGCAATCAGCCCCAGCATTTT. The chain links TRBV21-1 to TRBJ1-5. TRBV21-1 is annotated as a pseudogene. CDR3 size: 17 residues.

The count of this clone is one. The chain uses TRBV4-2 and TRBJ2-7, with D possibly matching TRBD2 (5 bases). The CDR3 runs to 13 residues. V dropped 1 base and J dropped 5 bases, with 9 bases sitting between them. Germline V gene data show CDR1 as LGHNA and CDR2 as YNFKEQ. DNA of the CDR3: TGTGCCAGCAGCCAAGTCGCCGGGAACGAGCAGTACTTC. Its translation is CASSQVAGNEQYF.

The rearrangement joins TRBV5-4 to TRBJ2-7; TRBD1 matches at 9 bases. V shed 2 bases and J 5 bases; nucleotides not matched to a gene: 5. The CDR3 contains 14 residues. Germline CDR1 reads SGHNT; CDR2 reads YYREEE (reference sequence). The CDR3 DNA reads TGTGCCAGCAGCTTTGGGACAGGGTTCGACGAGCAGTACTTC. Amino acid sequence: CASSFGTGFDEQYF. Filled out from reference TRBV5-4 and TRBJ2-7, the complete variable domain reads ETGVTQSPTHLIKTRGQQVTLRCSSQSGHNTVSWYQQALGQGPQFIFQYYREEENGRGNFPPRFSGLQFPNYSSELNVNALELDDSALYLCASSFGTGFDEQYFGPGTRLTVT.

This clone was counted a few times. The chain joins TRBV14 to TRBJ2-7, with a tentative D call TRBD1 (6 bases). The CDR3 runs 15 residues. Per the germline V gene, CDR1 is SGHDN and CDR2 is FVKESK. Trimming shortened V by 6 bases and J by 2 bases, and 17 bases separated the two germline ends. The CDR3 loop is CASSATSDRAYEQYF. The CDR3 DNA is TGTGCCAGCAGTGCCACCTCGGACAGAGCCTACGAGCAGTACTTC.

The chain is built from TRBV5-1 and TRBJ1-2; 8 bases map to TRBD1. The length of the CDR3 is 12 residues. After removal of 3 bases from V and 7 bases from J, the junction contained 2 bases not matched to a gene. CDR1 is SGHRS, CDR2 YFSETQ, per germline. CDR3 loop: CASSWTGFGYTF. The CDR3 region has the DNA TGCGCCAGCAGCTGGACAGGGTTTGGCTACACCTTC.

The J gene is TRBJ2-7, the V gene TRBV15; D ambiguous. Trimming took 2 bases from V and 5 from J, leaving 16 bases between them. The CDR3 consists of 15 residues. Germline CDR1 and CDR2: LNHNV and YYDKDF (reference sequence). DNA of the CDR3: TGTGCCACCAGCAGATCCCCGGCCTTGGGTGACGAGCAGTACTTC. It yields the protein CATSRSPALGDEQYF.

This chain joins TRBV5-1 and TRBJ1-4, with D possibly TRBD1 on 6 matching bases. The V end lost 4 bases, the J end lost 5 bases, and 12 bases lay between the germline ends. The CDR3 contains 14 residues. Germline CDR1 and CDR2: SGHRS and YFSETQ. CDR3 protein: CASSTGQINEKLFF. Here the CDR3 DNA reads TGCGCCAGCAGCACAGGACAGATAAATGAAAAACTGTTTTTT.

The chain combines TRBV28 with TRBJ2-7, with TRBD1 identical over 8 bases. The CDR3 runs to 17 residues. V was pared by 1 base and J by 3 bases, with 11 bases of the junction left unmatched. Germline CDR1 is MDHEN and CDR2 is SYDVKM. CDR3 sequence (DNA): TGTGCCAGCAGTTTATCCCCTGGACAGGGAGGAGGCTACGAGCAGTACTTC. The encoded protein is CASSLSPGQGGGYEQYF.

The chain is built from TRBV6-5 and TRBJ1-2; D perhaps matches TRBD1 (6 bases). Germline loops: CDR1 MNHEY, CDR2 SVGAGI. This CDR3 is built from 15 residues. V was pared by 5 bases and J by 0 bases, with 13 bases between. The CDR3 here is CASSQTGNSNYGYTF. The DNA for the CDR3 is TGTGCCAGCAGTCAAACAGGGAACTCTAACTATGGCTACACCTTC.

Only one count was recorded for this clone. The rearrangement joins TRBV5-1 to TRBJ2-7; perhaps TRBD2 as D (6 bases). There are 14 residues in the CDR3. V was pared by 4 bases and J by 0 bases, with 11 bases between. Per the germline V gene, CDR1 is SGHRS and CDR2 is YFSETQ. In DNA form, the CDR3 reads TGCGCCAGCAGCGACCCCGGGAGCTCCTACGAGCAGTACTTC. It is translated as CASSDPGSSYEQYF.

The CDR3 nucleotides are TGTGCCAGCAGCGGAGCCAGGGTCGGGGGCAATGAGCAGTTCTTC. Encoded protein: CASSGARVGGNEQFF. This chain links TRBV7-6 with TRBJ2-1; D perhaps matches TRBD2 (6 bases). The CDR3 loop spans 15 amino acids. The germline V gene has CDR1 SGHVS and CDR2 FNYEAQ. Between the trimmed V and J ends, which lost 5 bases and 6 bases, there was a span of 17 bases.

The rearrangement joins TRBV27 to TRBJ1-6; no definite D call. Trimming stripped 5 bases from V and 14 bases from J, with 16 bases between. The germline V gene has CDR1 MNHEY and CDR2 SMNVEV (reference sequence). This CDR3 contains 13 residues. Here the CDR3 DNA reads TGTGCCAGCAGTCTAAACCCCCGCGGGACCCTCCACTTT. The encoded protein is CASSLNPRGTLHF.

This clone was picked up one time. This chain joins TRBV5-1 and TRBJ2-4; TRBD2 matches at 10 bases. The CDR3 sequence is 16 residues long. From germline, CDR1 is SGHRS and CDR2 YFSETQ. The V gene end was trimmed by 3 bases and the J gene end by 2 bases; junction bases not matched to a gene: 5. The CDR3 region has the DNA TGCGCCAGCAGCTCCGGGACTAGCGCAACCAAAAACATTCAGTACTTC. It yields the protein CASSSGTSATKNIQYF.

V gene TRBV7-2 combines with J gene TRBJ2-2; 10 bases map to TRBD1. CDR3 size: 17 residues. CDR1 and CDR2 (germline): SGHTA, FQGNSA. With 3 bases clipped from V and 5 bases from J, the junction kept 9 bases outside the gene matches. CDR3: CASSFAGTGAGTGELFF. For the CDR3, the DNA is TGTGCCAGCAGCTTCGCCGGGACAGGGGCGGGTACCGGGGAGCTGTTTTTT.

This clone was found once. The chain recombines TRBV2 with TRBJ1-5, with a weak D call TRBD1 (5 bases). Trimming pared 5 bases from V and 2 bases from J, leaving 13 bases between. This CDR3 spans 15 amino acids. Per germline, CDR1 SNHLY and CDR2 FYNNEI. CDR3 nucleotide sequence: TGTGCCAGCAGTAGGACTAGGGGAGGCAATCAGCCCCAGCATTTT. Translated, it gives CASSRTRGGNQPQHF.

The V and J genes are TRBV6-1 and TRBJ2-2, with D tentatively TRBD1 (5 bases). CDR1 and CDR2 (germline): MNHNS, SASEGT. The CDR3 has 16 residues. The V end was cut by 2 bases, the J end by 0 bases, with 10 bases between. The CDR3 bases are TGTGCCAGCAGTGAAAACCCAGGGACGAACACCGGGGAGCTGTTTTTT. This encodes CASSENPGTNTGELFF.

The gene calls are TRBV7-2 and TRBJ1-2; possibly TRBD1 for D (5 bases). This CDR3 contains 17 residues. With 0 bases removed from V and 6 bases from J, the gap between germline ends came to 20 bases. Germline V gene data show CDR1 as SGHTA and CDR2 as FQGNSA. The CDR3 nucleotides read TGTGCCAGCAGCTTAGCGGGACTAGCTTCGAAGGCGGATGGCTACACCTTC. Its protein is CASSLAGLASKADGYTF.

This clone is a singleton in its sample. The chain has TRBV2 and TRBJ1-2; TRBD1 aligns across 8 bases. Germline assignment: CDR1 SNHLY and CDR2 FYNNEI. V was clipped by 4 bases and J by 4 bases; unmatched bases: 8. This CDR3 has 15 amino acids. This CDR3 reads CASSGSGGATYGYTF. The CDR3 DNA reads TGTGCCAGCAGTGGATCAGGGGGCGCGACCTATGGCTACACCTTC.

J is TRBJ2-3 and V is TRBV6-4; D is ambiguous. The ends were cut back, 2 bases at V and 6 bases at J, with 9 bases in the middle. Germline V gives CDR1 MRHNA, CDR2 SNTAGT. The CDR3 extends over 13 amino acids. CDR3 protein: CASSDPPRDTQYF. For the CDR3, the DNA is TGTGCCAGCAGTGACCCGCCCCGGGATACGCAGTATTTT.

The chain employs TRBV6-5 and TRBJ1-3, with D hard to call. The CDR3 is 15 residues long. Trimming took off 5 bases at V and 4 bases at J, with 15 bases between the two ends. Germline values: CDR1 MNHEY, CDR2 SVGAGI. The CDR3 region is CASSRHLIWGNTIYF. The CDR3 region has the DNA TGTGCCAGCAGTCGACACCTTATCTGGGGAAACACCATATATTTT.

The V gene is TRBV11-1, the J gene TRBJ1-2; D may be TRBD1 (6 bases). V shed 5 bases and J shed 2 bases, with 9 bases lying between them. The CDR3 extends over 13 amino acids. Germline values: CDR1 SGHAT, CDR2 FQDESV (reference sequence). The DNA of the CDR3 is TGTGCCAGCAGCCCTCAGGGGAACTATGGCTACACCTTC. This translates into CASSPQGNYGYTF.

V usage is TRBV7-2 and J usage is TRBJ2-7; the D gene could be TRBD1 or TRBD2 (5 bases each). From germline, CDR1 is SGHTA and CDR2 FQGNSA. V was trimmed by 0 bases and J by 5 bases, leaving 17 bases between them. The CDR3 totals 16 residues. The CDR3 is CASSLAPPGRTNEQYF. In nucleotides, the CDR3 is TGTGCCAGCAGCTTAGCACCTCCGGGACGCACCAACGAGCAGTACTTC.

The genes are TRBV27 and TRBJ1-4, with D perhaps matching TRBD1 (5 bases). The CDR3 length is 12 residues. Germline V gene data show CDR1 as MNHEY and CDR2 as SMNVEV (reference sequence). Trimming removed 9 bases from V and 7 bases from J, with 12 bases in between. Here the CDR3 DNA reads TGTGCCAGGGGACCCGAGAGTGAAAAACTGTTTTTT. This sequence encodes CARGPESEKLFF.